These 32 T cell receptor beta chains originate from one sample sequenced in a study of CD8 T cells in ankylosing spondylitis. Regarding the study as a whole: For ankylosing spondylitis blood, a TCR beta motif of several highly homologous variants appeared characteristic.

Via MiXCR, TCRdb re-called the 5' RACE reads, giving one row per CDR3 protein. The repertoire has more than 100,000 distinct CDR3 sequences, approximately 17% of them found once; the top ten carry about 33%. Their specific antigens are unknown. Sequencing was carried out using blood, either unsorted or a sorted T cell fraction (not recorded which). The receptors originated from a male donor with ankylosing spondylitis.

This clonotype was observed a few times. The chain's CDR3 is CASSVEVGTGELFF. In DNA form, the CDR3 reads TGTGCCAGCAGCGTAGAAGTGGGCACCGGGGAGCTGTTTTTT. The chain is built from TRBV9 and TRBJ2-2; D uncertain. There are 14 residues in the CDR3. V was shortened by 0 bases and J by 4 bases, with 7 bases between the two germline ends. Germline values: CDR1 SGDLS, CDR2 YYNGEE.

The chain combines TRBV5-1 with TRBJ2-1, with 8 positions matching TRBD1. CDR1 is SGHRS and CDR2 is YFSETQ in the germline V gene. V was pared by 4 bases and J by 10 bases, with 10 bases of the junction left unmatched. The CDR3 totals 14 residues. CDR3 protein: CASSAYLQGAEQFF. Written as DNA, the CDR3 is TGCGCCAGCAGCGCCTACCTCCAGGGGGCAGAGCAGTTCTTC.

This clonotype has more than one count but fewer than ten. This chain joins TRBV5-1 and TRBJ2-2; D possibly uses TRBD1 or TRBD2 (5 bases each). Between the trimmed V and J ends, which lost 0 bases and 3 bases, there was a span of 9 bases. The CDR3 has 15 amino acids. The V gene's germline CDR1 is SGHRS and CDR2 YFSETQ. The DNA for the CDR3 is TGCGCCAGCAGCTTGGCCGGGACGGACACCGGGGAGCTGTTTTTT. It is translated as CASSLAGTDTGELFF.

This chain links TRBV4-2 with TRBJ1-1; D not certain. V gave up 2 bases and J gave up 2 bases, with 9 bases separating them. The CDR3 extends over 14 amino acids. From germline, CDR1 is LGHNA and CDR2 YNFKEQ. The CDR3: CASSQYDINTEAFF. In DNA, the CDR3 is TGTGCCAGCAGCCAATACGACATAAACACTGAAGCTTTCTTT.

This sequence joins TRBV30 and TRBJ1-2; the D gene is possibly TRBD1 (5 bases). The V and J ends lost 1 base and 8 bases respectively, with 11 bases between them. Germline CDR1 reads GTSNPN; CDR2 reads SVGIG (reference sequence). The CDR3 has 12 residues. CDR3 sequence: CAWSGTSGGYTF. DNA of the CDR3: TGTGCCTGGAGTGGGACCTCAGGGGGCTACACCTTC. Drawing the rest from reference TRBV30 and TRBJ1-2, the complete variable domain is SQTIHQWPATLVQPVGSPLSLECTVEGTSNPNLYWYRQAAGRGLQLLFYSVGIGQISSEVPQNLSASRPQDRQFILSSKKLLLSDSGFYLCAWSGTSGGYTFGSGTRLTVV.

The chain has TRBV4-1 and TRBJ2-3; D possibly corresponds to TRBD2 (6 bases). Trimming took 4 bases from V and 2 from J, leaving 13 bases between them. Germline V gene lookup returns CDR1 MGHRA and CDR2 YSYEKL. CDR3 length: 15 residues. The DNA of the CDR3 is TGCGCCAGCAGCCTCCTCGCGGGAATCACAGATACGCAGTATTTT. Its protein is CASSLLAGITDTQYF.

The chain has TRBV6-5 and TRBJ2-5, with TRBD2 matching over 8 bases. CDR3 length equals 17 residues. V lost 2 bases, J lost 3 bases, and 11 bases stayed unmatched. Germline assignment: CDR1 MNHEY and CDR2 SVGAGI. The CDR3 nucleotides are TGTGCCAGCAGTTACGGACGGGGACTAGGGGGGAAAGAGACCCAGTACTTC. Translation: CASSYGRGLGGKETQYF.

V usage is TRBV27 and J usage is TRBJ1-4; unclear D gene. Trimming pared 6 bases from V and 0 bases from J, leaving 2 bases between. Germline loops: CDR1 MNHEY, CDR2 SMNVEV (reference sequence). This CDR3 comprises 12 residues. CDR3 coding DNA: TGTGCCAGCAGATCAACTAATGAAAAACTGTTTTTT. This codes for CASRSTNEKLFF.

CDR3 in amino acids: CASSFGSNNEQFF. The CDR3, as DNA: TGTGCCAGCAGTTTTGGCAGTAACAATGAGCAGTTCTTC. J is TRBJ2-1 and V is TRBV28; D ambiguous. Deletions cut 3 bases from V and 5 bases from J, with 8 bases between. Germline values: CDR1 MDHEN, CDR2 SYDVKM. The CDR3 runs to 13 residues.

This clonotype was observed a few times. The V call is TRBV10-3, the J call TRBJ1-1, with D possibly being TRBD1 (5 bases). The CDR3 is 13 amino acids. The V gene's germline CDR1 is ENHRY and CDR2 SYGVKD. With 2 bases removed from V and 7 bases from J, the gap between germline ends came to 11 bases. The CDR3 protein is CAISERGFLEAFF. CDR3 sequence (DNA): TGTGCCATCAGTGAGCGGGGGTTTCTTGAAGCTTTCTTT.

V usage is TRBV7-9 and J usage is TRBJ2-5; the D gene is possibly TRBD2 (6 bases). The ends were cut back, 5 bases at V and 2 bases at J, with 18 bases in the middle. There are 16 residues in the CDR3. From germline, CDR1 is SEHNR and CDR2 FQNEAQ (reference sequence). The CDR3 DNA is TGTGCCAGCAGCAGTTCAAGGGGACTTCTGCAAGAGACCCAGTACTTC. It is translated as CASSSSRGLLQETQYF.

The chain joins TRBV27 to TRBJ1-1; TRBD1 might be the D (6 bases). The CDR3 extends over 14 amino acids. The germline V gene encodes CDR1 MNHEY and CDR2 SMNVEV (reference sequence). Trimming removed 5 bases at V and 4 bases at J, with 14 bases between. CDR3 loop: CASSTRGASTEAFF. The CDR3 DNA reads TGTGCCAGCAGTACCCGGGGGGCGAGCACTGAAGCTTTCTTT.

This clonotype was found a few times. This chain uses TRBV12-3 or TRBV12-4 with TRBJ2-7; D is possibly TRBD2 (6 bases). V was trimmed by 3 bases and J by 2 bases, leaving 11 bases between them. CDR3 length equals 14 residues. This CDR3 is CASSFEGGTYEQYF. The CDR3 region has the DNA TGTGCCAGCAGTTTTGAGGGAGGAACCTACGAGCAGTACTTC.

A few counts support this clonotype. The chain is built from TRBV6-5 and TRBJ1-1, with 7 bases identical to TRBD1. V gave up 2 bases and J gave up 5 bases; unmatched junction bases: 5. From germline, CDR1 is MNHEY and CDR2 SVGAGI. This CDR3 region has 14 residues. The CDR3 here is CASSYEGAATEAFF. CDR3 nucleotide sequence: TGTGCCAGCAGTTACGAGGGGGCGGCAACTGAAGCTTTCTTT.

The chain has TRBV2 and TRBJ2-3, with D tentatively TRBD1 or TRBD2 (7 bases each). Germline assignment: CDR1 SNHLY and CDR2 FYNNEI. CDR3 size: 13 residues. Trimming left V 7 bases short and J 4 bases short, with 12 bases between. The CDR3 reads CASIQGGADTQYF. In DNA form, the CDR3 reads TGTGCCAGCATCCAGGGGGGGGCAGATACGCAGTATTTT. Full variable domain (rest looked up from reference TRBV2 and TRBJ2-3): EPEVTQTPSHQVTQMGQEVILRCVPISNHLYFYWYRQILGQKVEFLVSFYNNEISEKSEIFDDQFSVERPDGSNFTLKIRSTKLEDSAMYFCASIQGGADTQYFGPGTRLTVL.

The chain links TRBV6-1 to TRBJ1-2, with no clear D. In germline, CDR1 is MNHNS, CDR2 SASEGT. The CDR3 totals 14 residues. V gave up 10 bases and J gave up 2 bases, with 17 bases separating them. The CDR3 DNA is TGTGCCACCACCCCAATAAGAGGGAACTATGGCTACACCTTC. It codes for CATTPIRGNYGYTF.

The chain is built from TRBV29-1 and TRBJ1-1; 11 nucleotides line up with TRBD1. Per the germline V gene, CDR1 is SQVTM and CDR2 is ANQGSEA. The CDR3 is made up of 16 amino acids. Trimming cost V 1 base and J 0 bases; bases outside gene matches: 4. The CDR3 bases are TGCAGCGTTGAAGGGACAGGGGGCGACCTGAACACTGAAGCTTTCTTT. Translation gives CSVEGTGGDLNTEAFF.

The rearrangement joins TRBV7-2 to TRBJ1-1; D may be TRBD1 (6 bases). This CDR3 region has 15 residues. Trimming removed 1 base at V and 10 bases at J, with 19 bases between. In germline, CDR1 is SGHTA, CDR2 FQGNSA. The CDR3 reads CASSLVLLGGLGAFF. CDR3 nucleotides: TGTGCCAGCAGCTTAGTGTTATTAGGGGGGCTGGGAGCTTTCTTT. Full variable domain (outside the CDR3, taken from reference TRBV7-2 and TRBJ1-1): GAGVSQSPSNKVTEKGKDVELRCDPISGHTALYWYRQSLGQGLEFLIYFQGNSAPDKSGLPSDRFSAERTGGSVSTLTIQRTQQEDSAVYLCASSLVLLGGLGAFFGQGTRLTVV.

This chain connects TRBV19 to TRBJ2-7; weak D call: TRBD2 (6 bases). In germline, CDR1 is LNHDA, CDR2 SQIVND (reference sequence). CDR3 length equals 16 residues. The V and J ends lost 0 bases and 0 bases respectively, with 12 bases between them. The CDR3 DNA sequence: TGTGCCAGTAGTATAGATCACCGGGGAGGCTCCTACGAGCAGTACTTC. Protein product: CASSIDHRGGSYEQYF.

A few counts support this clonotype. The CDR3 DNA is TGTGCCAGCAGCTTGGACGCAGACGAGCAGTACTTC. This translates into CASSLDADEQYF. The chain links TRBV7-8 to TRBJ2-7, with unresolved D. Germline V lookup: CDR1 SGHVS, CDR2 FQNEAQ. V lost 3 bases to trimming and J lost 5 bases, with 8 bases between them. The CDR3 is 12 amino acids.

The sample holds a few counts of this clonotype. The chain joins TRBV2 to TRBJ1-4; maybe TRBD1 (6 bases). CDR3 size: 16 residues. Germline values: CDR1 SNHLY, CDR2 FYNNEI. Trimming pared 5 bases from V and 0 bases from J, leaving 13 bases between. The chain's CDR3 is CASSRTVPATNEKLFF. The CDR3 region has the DNA TGTGCCAGCAGTAGGACAGTACCTGCAACTAATGAAAAACTGTTTTTT.

This clonotype appeared a few times. The chain employs TRBV4-1 and TRBJ2-7; D gene unclear. CDR3 length equals 15 residues. V was shortened by 0 bases and J by 7 bases, with 16 bases between the two germline ends. Per germline, CDR1 MGHRA and CDR2 YSYEKL. This CDR3 is CASSQEVGLPWEQYF. DNA of the CDR3: TGCGCCAGCAGCCAAGAAGTAGGTCTGCCGTGGGAGCAGTACTTC.

The chain combines TRBV12-3 or TRBV12-4 with TRBJ2-3, with D unresolved. The V end lost 4 bases, the J end lost 3 bases, and 8 bases lay between the germline ends. This CDR3 has 13 amino acids. The CDR3 DNA is TGTGCCAGCAGTTCACTGATGACAGATACGCAGTATTTT. This encodes CASSSLMTDTQYF.

The rearrangement links TRBV27 to TRBJ2-1, with 14 positions matching TRBD2. This CDR3 has 16 amino acids. The junction had 9 bases not matched to a gene; V was cut back by 5 bases and J by 9 bases. Germline CDR1 is MNHEY and CDR2 is SMNVEV (reference sequence). DNA for the CDR3: TGTGCCAGCAGTCTCCAGGGACTAGCGGGAGTGGTTGAGCAGTTCTTC. Residues: CASSLQGLAGVVEQFF.

The chain carries TRBV7-2 and TRBJ2-7, with D possibly being TRBD2 (5 bases). CDR1 SGHTA and CDR2 FQGNSA come from the germline V gene. This CDR3 is built from 12 residues. The V and J ends lost 5 bases and 3 bases respectively, with 8 bases between them. CDR3 coding DNA: TGTGCCAGCAGCGTCGGAGGCTACGAGCAGTACTTC. Encoded protein: CASSVGGYEQYF.

This clonotype was observed a handful of times. The chain has TRBV20-1 and TRBJ2-7; 15 bases line up with TRBD2. The CDR3 consists of 18 residues. V lost 0 bases, J lost 0 bases, and 6 bases stayed unmatched. The V gene's germline CDR1 is DFQATT and CDR2 SNEGSKA (reference sequence). The CDR3 DNA follows: TGCAGTGCTAGAGATGAGGGACTAGCGGGAGGAACCTCCTACGAGCAGTACTTC. Its translation is CSARDEGLAGGTSYEQYF.

This clonotype was seen repeatedly, ten times or more. This rearrangement joins TRBV29-1 to TRBJ2-1; TRBD2 matches at 9 bases. Trimming took 6 bases from V and 7 from J; bases not matched to a gene: 13. Germline values: CDR1 SQVTM, CDR2 ANQGSEA. The CDR3 contains 15 residues. CDR3 bases: TGCAGCGTAGGAAGGTTAGCGGGAGTTGGTAATGAGCAGTTCTTC. Its translation: CSVGRLAGVGNEQFF.

The chain employs TRBV20-1 and TRBJ2-1, with 8 bases fitting TRBD1. Germline CDR1 DFQATT, CDR2 SNEGSKA (reference sequence). This CDR3 comprises 14 residues. Losses at the gene ends were 4 bases for V and 7 bases for J; bases not matched to a gene: 9. In nucleotides, the CDR3 is TGCAGTGCTATTAAGACAGGGGTGTGGAATGAGCAGTTCTTC. Its translation is CSAIKTGVWNEQFF.

This clonotype was observed at least ten times. The chain joins TRBV10-3 to TRBJ2-1; D is ambiguous. The V and J ends lost 6 bases and 0 bases respectively, with 12 bases between them. This CDR3 is 15 amino acids long. In germline, CDR1 is ENHRY, CDR2 SYGVKD. CDR3 in amino acids: CAISEPPFSYNEQFF. The CDR3 DNA sequence: TGTGCCATCAGCGAGCCCCCGTTCTCCTACAATGAGCAGTTCTTC.

This clonotype was detected only a few times. The gene calls are TRBV5-6 and TRBJ1-2; no clear D gene. This CDR3 contains 14 residues. The V end was cut by 4 bases, the J end by 8 bases, with 18 bases between. The germline V gene has CDR1 SGHDT and CDR2 YYEEEE. DNA of the CDR3: TGTGCCAGCAGCCCGGACGGTGGTGGTCGCGGCTACACCTTC. This translates into CASSPDGGGRGYTF. The complete variable domain, with remaining parts taken from reference TRBV5-6 and TRBJ1-2, reads DAGVTQSPTHLIKTRGQQVTLRCSPKSGHDTVSWYQQALGQGPQFIFQYYEEEERQRGNFPDRFSGHQFPNYSSELNVNALLLGDSALYLCASSPDGGGRGYTFGSGTRLTVV.

This clonotype was counted between two and nine times. The CDR3, as DNA: TGCAGCGTTGATGGGGCCGCTGGGATCCCTGAAGCTTTCTTT. It translates to CSVDGAAGIPEAFF. This rearrangement joins TRBV29-1 to TRBJ1-1, with a tentative D call TRBD1 (5 bases). V was shortened by 3 bases and J by 6 bases, with 17 bases between the two germline ends. The V gene's germline CDR1 is SQVTM and CDR2 ANQGSEA. There are 14 residues in the CDR3.

The DNA of the CDR3 is TGTGCCAGCAGCTTCGGGGGACCCGCCTACGAGCAGTACTTC. As protein: CASSFGGPAYEQYF. The rearrangement links TRBV11-2 to TRBJ2-7; a possible D gene is TRBD2 (6 bases). This CDR3 has 14 amino acids. V was cut by 3 bases and J by 2 bases, with 11 bases left in between. Germline CDR1 is SGHAT and CDR2 is FQNNGV.